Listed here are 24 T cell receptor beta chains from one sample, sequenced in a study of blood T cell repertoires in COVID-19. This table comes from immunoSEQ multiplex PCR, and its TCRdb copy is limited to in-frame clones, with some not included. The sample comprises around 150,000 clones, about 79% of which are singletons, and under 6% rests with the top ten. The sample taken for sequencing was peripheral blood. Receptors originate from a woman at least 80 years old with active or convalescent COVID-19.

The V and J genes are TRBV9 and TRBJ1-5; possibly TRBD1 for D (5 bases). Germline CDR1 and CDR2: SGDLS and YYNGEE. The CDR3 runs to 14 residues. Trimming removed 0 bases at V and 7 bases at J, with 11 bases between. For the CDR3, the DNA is TGTGCCAGCAGCGTAGGGGACTTCAACCAGCCCCAGCATTTT. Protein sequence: CASSVGDFNQPQHF.

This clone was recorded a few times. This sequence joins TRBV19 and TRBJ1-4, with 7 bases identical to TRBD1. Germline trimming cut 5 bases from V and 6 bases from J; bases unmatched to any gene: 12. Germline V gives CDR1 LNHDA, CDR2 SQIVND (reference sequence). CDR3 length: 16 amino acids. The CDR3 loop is CASSFLGVQGDEKLFF. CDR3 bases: TGTGCCAGTAGTTTCCTCGGGGTCCAGGGGGATGAAAAACTGTTTTTT.

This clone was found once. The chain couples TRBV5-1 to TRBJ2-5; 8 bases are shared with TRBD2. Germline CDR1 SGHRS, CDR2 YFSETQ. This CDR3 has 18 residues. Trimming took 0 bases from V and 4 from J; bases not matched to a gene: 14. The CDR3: CASSLVITSGLRRETQYF. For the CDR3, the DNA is TGCGCCAGCAGCTTGGTCATTACTAGCGGCTTACGACGAGAGACCCAGTACTTC.

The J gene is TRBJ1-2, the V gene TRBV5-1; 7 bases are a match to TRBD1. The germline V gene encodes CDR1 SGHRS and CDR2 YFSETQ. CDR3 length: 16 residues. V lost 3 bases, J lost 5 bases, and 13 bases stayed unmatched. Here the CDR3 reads CASSSKRTGTEYGYTF. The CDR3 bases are TGCGCCAGCAGCTCAAAGCGGACCGGGACAGAGTATGGCTACACCTTC. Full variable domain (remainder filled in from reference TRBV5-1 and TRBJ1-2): KAGVTQTPRYLIKTRGQQVTLSCSPISGHRSVSWYQQTPGQGLQFLFEYFSETQRNKGNFPGRFSGRQFSNSRSEMNVSTLELGDSALYLCASSSKRTGTEYGYTFGSGTRLTVV.

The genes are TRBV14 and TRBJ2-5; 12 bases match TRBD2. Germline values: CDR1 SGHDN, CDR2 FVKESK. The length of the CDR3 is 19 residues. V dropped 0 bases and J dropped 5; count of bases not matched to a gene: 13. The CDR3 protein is CASSQEGRLAGARRETQYF. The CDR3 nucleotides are TGTGCCAGCAGCCAAGAAGGGCGACTAGCGGGGGCTAGGCGTGAGACCCAGTACTTC.

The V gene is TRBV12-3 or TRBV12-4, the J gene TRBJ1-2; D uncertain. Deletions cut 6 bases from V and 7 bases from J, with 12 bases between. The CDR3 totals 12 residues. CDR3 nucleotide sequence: TGTGCCAGCAGCCTAATCGGGGTTGGCTACACCTTC. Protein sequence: CASSLIGVGYTF.

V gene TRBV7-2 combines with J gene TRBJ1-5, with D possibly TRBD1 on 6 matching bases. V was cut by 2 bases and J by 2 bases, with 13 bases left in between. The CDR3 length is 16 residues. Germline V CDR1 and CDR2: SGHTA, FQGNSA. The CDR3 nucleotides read TGTGCCAGCAGCTTACAACCAGGGGTTGGCAATCAGCCCCAGCATTTT. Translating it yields CASSLQPGVGNQPQHF.

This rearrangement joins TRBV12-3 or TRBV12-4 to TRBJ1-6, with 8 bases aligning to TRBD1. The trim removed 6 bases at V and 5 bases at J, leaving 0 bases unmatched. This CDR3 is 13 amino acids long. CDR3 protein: CASRTGDNSPLHF. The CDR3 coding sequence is TGTGCCAGCAGGACAGGGGATAATTCACCCCTCCACTTT.

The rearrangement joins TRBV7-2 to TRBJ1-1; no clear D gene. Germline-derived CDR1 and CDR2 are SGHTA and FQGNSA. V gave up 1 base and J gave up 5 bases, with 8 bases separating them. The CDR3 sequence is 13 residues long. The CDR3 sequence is CASSLGQLTEAFF. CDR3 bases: TGTGCCAGCAGCTTAGGGCAGTTGACTGAAGCTTTCTTT.

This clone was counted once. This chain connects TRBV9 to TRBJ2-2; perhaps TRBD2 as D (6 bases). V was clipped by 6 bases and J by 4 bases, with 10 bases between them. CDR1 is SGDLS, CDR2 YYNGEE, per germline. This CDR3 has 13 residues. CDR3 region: CASKSGGTGELFF. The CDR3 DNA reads TGTGCCAGCAAATCCGGGGGCACCGGGGAGCTGTTTTTT.

In nucleotides, the CDR3 is TGTGCCAGCAGCGCTAAGAGAAGCCCCAAAAACAATGAGCAGTTCTTC. It yields the protein CASSAKRSPKNNEQFF. The chain recombines TRBV7-9 with TRBJ2-1; D remains ambiguous. The V and J ends lost 5 bases and 5 bases respectively, with 19 bases between them. From germline, CDR1 is SEHNR and CDR2 FQNEAQ (reference sequence). This CDR3 region has 16 residues.

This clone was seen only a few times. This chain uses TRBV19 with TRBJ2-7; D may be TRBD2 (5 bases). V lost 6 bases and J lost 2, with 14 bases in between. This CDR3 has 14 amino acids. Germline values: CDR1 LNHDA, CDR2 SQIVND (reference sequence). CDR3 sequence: CASRRAYSTYEQYF. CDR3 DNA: TGTGCCAGTAGGCGGGCCTATTCTACCTACGAGCAGTACTTC.

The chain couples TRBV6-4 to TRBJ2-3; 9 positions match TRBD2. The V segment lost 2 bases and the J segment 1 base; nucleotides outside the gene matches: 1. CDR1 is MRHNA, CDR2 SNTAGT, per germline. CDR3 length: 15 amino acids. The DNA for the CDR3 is TGTGCCAGCAGTGACATAGCGGGAGGCACAGATACGCAGTATTTT. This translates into CASSDIAGGTDTQYF.

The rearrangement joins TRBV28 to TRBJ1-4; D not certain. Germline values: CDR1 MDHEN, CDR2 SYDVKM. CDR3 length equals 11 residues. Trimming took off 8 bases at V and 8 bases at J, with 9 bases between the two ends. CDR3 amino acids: CASSGWEKLFF. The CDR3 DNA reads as TGTGCCAGCTCGGGGTGGGAAAAACTGTTTTTT.

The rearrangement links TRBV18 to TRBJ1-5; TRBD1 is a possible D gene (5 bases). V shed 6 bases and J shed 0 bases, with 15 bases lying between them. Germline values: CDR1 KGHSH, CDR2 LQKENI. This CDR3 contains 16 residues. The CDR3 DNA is TGTGCCAGCTCCCGTGGGGCTGTCTATAGCAATCAGCCCCAGCATTTT. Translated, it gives CASSRGAVYSNQPQHF.

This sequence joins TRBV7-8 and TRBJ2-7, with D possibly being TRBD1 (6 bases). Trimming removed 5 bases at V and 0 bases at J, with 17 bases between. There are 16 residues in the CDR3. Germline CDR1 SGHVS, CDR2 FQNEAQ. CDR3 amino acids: CASSPAGAISSYEQYF. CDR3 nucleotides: TGTGCCAGCAGCCCGGCAGGGGCCATAAGCTCCTACGAGCAGTACTTC.

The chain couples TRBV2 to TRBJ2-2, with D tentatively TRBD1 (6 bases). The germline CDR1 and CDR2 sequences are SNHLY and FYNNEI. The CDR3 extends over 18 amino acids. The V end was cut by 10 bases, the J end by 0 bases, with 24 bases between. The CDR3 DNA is TGTGCCACTACGGACTCCAGGGAACGGGACACGAACACCGGGGAGCTGTTTTTT. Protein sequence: CATTDSRERDTNTGELFF.

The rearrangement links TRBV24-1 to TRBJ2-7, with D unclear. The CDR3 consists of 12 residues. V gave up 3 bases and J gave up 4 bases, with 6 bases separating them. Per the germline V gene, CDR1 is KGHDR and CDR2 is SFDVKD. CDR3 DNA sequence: TGTGCCACCAGTGATGGCGGATACGAGCAGTACTTC. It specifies CATSDGGYEQYF.

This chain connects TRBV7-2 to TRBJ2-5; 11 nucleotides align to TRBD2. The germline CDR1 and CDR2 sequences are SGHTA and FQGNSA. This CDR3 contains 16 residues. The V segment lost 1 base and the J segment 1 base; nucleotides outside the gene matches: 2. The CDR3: CASSLVAGGTQETQYF. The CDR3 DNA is TGTGCCAGCAGCTTAGTAGCGGGGGGGACCCAAGAGACCCAGTACTTC.

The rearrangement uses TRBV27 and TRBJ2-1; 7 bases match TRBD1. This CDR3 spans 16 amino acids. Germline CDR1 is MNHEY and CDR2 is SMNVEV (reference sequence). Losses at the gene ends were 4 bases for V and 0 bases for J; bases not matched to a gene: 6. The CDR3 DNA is TGTGCCAGCAGTTCCCCACAGGGGAGCTCCTACAATGAGCAGTTCTTC. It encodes CASSSPQGSSYNEQFF.

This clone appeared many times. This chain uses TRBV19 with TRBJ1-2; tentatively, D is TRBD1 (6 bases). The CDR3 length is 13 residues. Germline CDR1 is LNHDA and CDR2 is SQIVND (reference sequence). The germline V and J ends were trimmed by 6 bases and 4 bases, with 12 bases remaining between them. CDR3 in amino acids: CASRGQGTYGYTF. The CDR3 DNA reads TGTGCCAGTAGGGGGCAGGGGACCTATGGCTACACCTTC.

CDR3 sequence (DNA): TGCGCCAGCAGCGTGGACCCTAGCGGTGAAAAACTGTTTTTT. Residues: CASSVDPSGEKLFF. V and J are TRBV5-1 and TRBJ1-4, with D unclear. The germline V gene has CDR1 SGHRS and CDR2 YFSETQ. The CDR3 totals 14 residues. V was clipped by 4 bases and J by 7 bases, with 14 bases between them.

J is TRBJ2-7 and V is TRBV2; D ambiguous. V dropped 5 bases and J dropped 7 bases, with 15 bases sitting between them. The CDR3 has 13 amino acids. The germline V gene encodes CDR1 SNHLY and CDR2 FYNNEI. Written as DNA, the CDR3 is TGTGCCAGCAGTACCTGGCAGACTCTGGAGCAGTACTTC. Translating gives CASSTWQTLEQYF. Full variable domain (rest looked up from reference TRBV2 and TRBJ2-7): EPEVTQTPSHQVTQMGQEVILRCVPISNHLYFYWYRQILGQKVEFLVSFYNNEISEKSEIFDDQFSVERPDGSNFTLKIRSTKLEDSAMYFCASSTWQTLEQYFGPGTRLTVT.

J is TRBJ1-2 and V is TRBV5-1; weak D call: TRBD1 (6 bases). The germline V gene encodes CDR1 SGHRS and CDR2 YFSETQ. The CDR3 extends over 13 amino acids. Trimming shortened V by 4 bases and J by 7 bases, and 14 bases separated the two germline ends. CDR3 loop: CASSVGTPAGYTF. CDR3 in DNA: TGCGCCAGCAGCGTAGGGACACCCGCTGGCTACACCTTC.